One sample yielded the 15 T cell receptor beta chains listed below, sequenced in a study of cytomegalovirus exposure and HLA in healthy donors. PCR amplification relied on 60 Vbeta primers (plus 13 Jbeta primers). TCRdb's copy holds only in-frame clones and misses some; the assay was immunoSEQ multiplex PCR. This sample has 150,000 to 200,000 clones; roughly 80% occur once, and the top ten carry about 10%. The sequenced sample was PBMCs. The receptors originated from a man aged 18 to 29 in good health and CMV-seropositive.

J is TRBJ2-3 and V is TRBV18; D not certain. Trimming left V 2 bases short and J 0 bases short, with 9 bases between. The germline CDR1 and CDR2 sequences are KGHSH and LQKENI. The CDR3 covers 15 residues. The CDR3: CASSPITSSTDTQYF. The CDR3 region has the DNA TGTGCCAGCTCACCAATCACTTCTAGCACAGATACGCAGTATTTT.

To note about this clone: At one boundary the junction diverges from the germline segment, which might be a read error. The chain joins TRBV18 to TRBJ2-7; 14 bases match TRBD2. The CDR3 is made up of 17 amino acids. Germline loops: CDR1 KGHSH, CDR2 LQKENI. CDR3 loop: CASPPMGLAGVRYEQYF. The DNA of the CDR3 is TGTGCCAGCCCACCGATGGGACTAGCGGGAGTAAGGTACGAGCAGTACTTC.

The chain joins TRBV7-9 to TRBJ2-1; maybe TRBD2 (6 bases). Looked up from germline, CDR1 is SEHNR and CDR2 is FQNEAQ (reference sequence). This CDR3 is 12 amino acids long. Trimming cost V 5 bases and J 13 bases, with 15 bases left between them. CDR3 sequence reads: CASSQGVRDQFF. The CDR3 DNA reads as TGTGCCAGCAGCCAAGGGGTGCGGGATCAGTTCTTC. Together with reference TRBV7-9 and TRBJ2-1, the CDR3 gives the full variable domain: DTGVSQNPRHKITKRGQNVTFRCDPISEHNRLYWYRQTLGQGPEFLTYFQNEAQLEKSRLLSDRFSAERPKGSFSTLEIQRTEQGDSAMYLCASSQGVRDQFFGPGTRLTVL.

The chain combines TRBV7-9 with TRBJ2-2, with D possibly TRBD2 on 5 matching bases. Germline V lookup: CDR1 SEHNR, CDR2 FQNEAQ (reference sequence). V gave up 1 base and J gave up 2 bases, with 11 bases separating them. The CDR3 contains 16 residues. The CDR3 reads CASSLEYGINTGELFF. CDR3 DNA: TGTGCCAGCAGCTTAGAATACGGGATCAACACCGGGGAGCTGTTTTTT.

The CDR3 spells CASSRPRGSGTIYF. The CDR3 region has the DNA TGTGCCAGCAGCCGTCCTCGGGGGTCTGGCACCATATATTTT. This sequence joins TRBV13 and TRBJ1-3, with D maybe TRBD1 (5 bases). CDR1 and CDR2 (germline): PRHDT, FYEKMQ (reference sequence). This CDR3 comprises 14 residues. The V gene lost 5 bases and the J gene lost 9 bases, with 17 bases spanning the gap.

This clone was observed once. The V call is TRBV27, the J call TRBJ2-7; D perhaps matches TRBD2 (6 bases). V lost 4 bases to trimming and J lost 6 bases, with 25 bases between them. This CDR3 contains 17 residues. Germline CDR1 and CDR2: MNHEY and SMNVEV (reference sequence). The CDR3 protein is CASSSPPPGPRRAEQYF. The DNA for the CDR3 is TGTGCCAGCAGTTCGCCGCCTCCGGGACCCAGGAGGGCCGAGCAGTACTTC.

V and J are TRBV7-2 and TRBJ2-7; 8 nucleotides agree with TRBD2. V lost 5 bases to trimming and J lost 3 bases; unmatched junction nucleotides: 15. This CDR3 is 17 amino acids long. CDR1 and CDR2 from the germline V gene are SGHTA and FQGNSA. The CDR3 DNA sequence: TGTGCCAGCAGCCCCTTTGGTCAGACGGGAGGGCGCTACGAGCAGTACTTC. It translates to CASSPFGQTGGRYEQYF.

DNA of the CDR3: TGTGCCAGCAGCCCGGGACAGGGGGCATACGAGCAGTACTTC. Its protein is CASSPGQGAYEQYF. The chain uses TRBV5-4 and TRBJ2-7; 12 nucleotides match TRBD1. Germline CDR1 reads SGHNT; CDR2 reads YYREEE (reference sequence). V was pared by 4 bases and J by 4 bases, with 3 bases of the junction left unmatched. The CDR3 runs to 14 residues.

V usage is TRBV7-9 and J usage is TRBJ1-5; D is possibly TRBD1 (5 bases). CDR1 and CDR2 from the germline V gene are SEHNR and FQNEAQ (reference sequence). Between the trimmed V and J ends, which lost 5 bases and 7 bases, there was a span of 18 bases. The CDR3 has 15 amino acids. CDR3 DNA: TGTGCCAGCAGCCGAGCTGGGCAGGGCATCCAGCCCCAGCATTTT. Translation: CASSRAGQGIQPQHF.

CDR3 nucleotide sequence: TGTGCCAGCAGTTTATCGCCGGGACTAGCGTTCTACGAGCAGTACTTC. Protein: CASSLSPGLAFYEQYF. The chain uses TRBV27 and TRBJ2-7, with 10 bases identical to TRBD2. This CDR3 has 16 residues. Germline CDR1 reads MNHEY; CDR2 reads SMNVEV (reference sequence). J gave up 3 bases and V 0 bases, and 5 bases lay outside the gene matches.

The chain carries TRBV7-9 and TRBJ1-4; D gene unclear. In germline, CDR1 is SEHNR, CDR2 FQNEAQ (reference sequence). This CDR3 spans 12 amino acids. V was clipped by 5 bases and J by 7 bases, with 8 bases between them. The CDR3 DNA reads TGTGCCAGCAGCGCATCTACTGAAAAACTGTTTTTT. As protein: CASSASTEKLFF. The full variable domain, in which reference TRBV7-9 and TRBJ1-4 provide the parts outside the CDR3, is DTGVSQNPRHKITKRGQNVTFRCDPISEHNRLYWYRQTLGQGPEFLTYFQNEAQLEKSRLLSDRFSAERPKGSFSTLEIQRTEQGDSAMYLCASSASTEKLFFGSGTQLSVL.

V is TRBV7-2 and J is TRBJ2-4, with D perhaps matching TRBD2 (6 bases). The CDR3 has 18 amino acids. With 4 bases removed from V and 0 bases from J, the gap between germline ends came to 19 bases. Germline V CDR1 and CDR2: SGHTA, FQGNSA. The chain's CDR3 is CASSSRPFAGLAKNIQYF. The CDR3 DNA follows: TGTGCCAGCAGCTCCCGGCCGTTTGCGGGGTTAGCCAAAAACATTCAGTACTTC.

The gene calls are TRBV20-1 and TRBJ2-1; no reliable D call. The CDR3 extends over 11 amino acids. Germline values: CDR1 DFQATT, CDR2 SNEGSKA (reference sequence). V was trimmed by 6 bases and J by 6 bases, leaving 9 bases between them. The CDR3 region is CSAASVNEQFF. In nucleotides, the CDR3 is TGCAGTGCGGCGAGCGTCAATGAGCAGTTCTTC.

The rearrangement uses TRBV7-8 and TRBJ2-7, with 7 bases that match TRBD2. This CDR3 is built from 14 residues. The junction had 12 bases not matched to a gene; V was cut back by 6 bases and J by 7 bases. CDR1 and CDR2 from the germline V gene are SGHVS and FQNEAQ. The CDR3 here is CASSGRGPAGEQYF. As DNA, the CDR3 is TGTGCCAGCAGTGGACGCGGACCAGCGGGGGAGCAGTACTTC.

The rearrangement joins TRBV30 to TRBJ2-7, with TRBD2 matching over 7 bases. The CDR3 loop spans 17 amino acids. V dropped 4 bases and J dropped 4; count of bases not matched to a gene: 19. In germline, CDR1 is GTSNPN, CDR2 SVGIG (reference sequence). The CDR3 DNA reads TGTGCCTGGAAGGGAGGGAGAGCGGAGTGGTTCGGATACGAGCAGTACTTC. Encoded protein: CAWKGGRAEWFGYEQYF. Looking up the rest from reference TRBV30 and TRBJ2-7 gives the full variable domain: SQTIHQWPATLVQPVGSPLSLECTVEGTSNPNLYWYRQAAGRGLQLLFYSVGIGQISSEVPQNLSASRPQDRQFILSSKKLLLSDSGFYLCAWKGGRAEWFGYEQYFGPGTRLTVT.